This T cell receptor beta chain was identified in a study of blood T cell repertoires in COVID-19. Study background: The cDNA or gDNA used as material had been derived from T cells, B-cell-depleted T cells, or PBMCs.

CDR3 length equals 11 residues. The V end was cut by 4 bases, the J end by 4 bases, with 8 bases between. Germline-derived CDR1 and CDR2 are SQVTM and ANQGSEA. Sequenced by immunoSEQ multiplex PCR; TCRdb stores in-frame clones only, minus some. There are 400,000 to 500,000 clones in the sample; 86% occur only once, and 1.4% to 1.5% lies in the top ten. Sample: peripheral blood. This clonotype was obtained from a woman aged 25 to 39 with active or convalescent COVID-19. The chain couples TRBV29-1 to TRBJ2-7, with D unclear. This CDR3 reads CSVVFSYEQYF. The CDR3 DNA follows: TGCAGCGTTGTTTTCTCGTACGAGCAGTACTTC.